What follows describes a single T cell receptor (beta chain). The antigen is undetermined. Germline CDR1 and CDR2: SGDLS and YYNGEE. The CDR3 extends over 19 amino acids. Trimming removed 3 bases from V and 1 base from J, with 25 bases in between. This entry is derived from a study of OX40 agonist ivuxolimab in advanced cancers. At the level of the study: A mean age of roughly 66 years, range about 20 to 85, was recorded, and approximately 79% were male. Findings of the study overall: Researchers report that CD8+ T cells had, on average, more expanded clones than CD4+.

TCRdb's copy holds only in-frame clones and misses some; the assay was immunoSEQ multiplex PCR. The table includes under 90,000 clones, approximately 85% detected once. The chain is built from TRBV9 and TRBJ1-1, with D tentatively TRBD1 (6 bases). This TCR was recovered from an adult with an advanced solid tumor such as melanoma, head and neck, liver or kidney cancer. Source: CD4+ or CD8+ T cells sorted from blood, taken in a trial of the OX40 agonist ivuxolimab. The CDR3 region has the DNA TGTGCCAGCAGCGCCCTCCCTTACCCCACCGGGGGCTCGAACACTGAAGCTTTCTTT. Protein product: CASSALPYPTGGSNTEAFF.